This passage covers 19 T cell receptor beta chains from one sample sequenced in a study of T cell responses to AZD1222 COVID-19 vaccine. The data were produced by immunoSEQ multiplex PCR, yet TCRdb's version contains in-frame clones alone and is incomplete. The sample consists of fewer than 250,000 clones, 85% to 95% of them appearing once. Specimen: peripheral blood, collected on day 0 of AZD1222 vaccination. The receptors were sampled from an adult in good health.

This chain joins TRBV11-3 and TRBJ1-5; no clear D gene. With 5 bases removed from V and 3 bases from J, the gap between germline ends came to 17 bases. Germline V gives CDR1 SGHNT, CDR2 YENEEA. The CDR3 has 16 amino acids. CDR3 protein: CASSMLMAFLNQPQHF. For the CDR3, the DNA is TGTGCCAGCAGCATGCTGATGGCCTTTCTCAATCAGCCCCAGCATTTT.

The CDR3 loop is CASSVTGGVSPYGYTF. CDR3 in DNA: TGTGCCAGCAGCGTAACAGGGGGCGTATCGCCCTATGGCTACACCTTC. This chain joins TRBV7-9 and TRBJ1-2; 9 nucleotides agree with TRBD1. Germline CDR1 SEHNR, CDR2 FQNEAQ (reference sequence). CDR3 length: 16 amino acids. The junction had 11 bases not matched to a gene; V was cut back by 5 bases and J by 4 bases.

The V call is TRBV5-4, the J call TRBJ2-3, with 11 positions matching TRBD2. The CDR3 sequence is 16 residues long. Trimming cost V 0 bases and J 8 bases; bases outside gene matches: 8. CDR1 SGHNT and CDR2 YYREEE come from the germline V gene (reference sequence). The CDR3 reads CASSLDLAGGAGTQYF. The CDR3 DNA follows: TGTGCCAGCAGCTTGGACTTAGCGGGGGGGGCGGGTACGCAGTATTTT.

V is TRBV19 and J is TRBJ1-6; 8 nucleotides align to TRBD1. The CDR3 is 13 residues long. Germline assignment: CDR1 LNHDA and CDR2 SQIVND (reference sequence). V shed 9 bases and J 9 bases; nucleotides not matched to a gene: 7. CDR3 nucleotides: TGTGCCAGCGGACAGGGAAGGAGTTCACCCCTCCACTTT. Translation: CASGQGRSSPLHF.

J is TRBJ2-5 and V is TRBV7-2, with unresolved D. The germline CDR1 and CDR2 sequences are SGHTA and FQGNSA. This CDR3 is built from 14 residues. V dropped 1 base and J dropped 2 bases, with 8 bases sitting between them. In DNA form, the CDR3 reads TGTGCCAGCAGCTTAGTTGTGGGACAAGAGACCCAGTACTTC. It specifies CASSLVVGQETQYF.

The chain links TRBV20-1 to TRBJ2-5; D remains ambiguous. Deletions cut 3 bases from V and 0 bases from J, with 2 bases between. CDR3 length: 11 amino acids. Germline-derived CDR1 and CDR2 are DFQATT and SNEGSKA (reference sequence). The CDR3: CSARYQETQYF. CDR3 bases: TGCAGTGCTAGGTACCAAGAGACCCAGTACTTC.

The chain employs TRBV18 and TRBJ1-1; D gene ambiguous. Per the germline V gene, CDR1 is KGHSH and CDR2 is LQKENI. Trimming removed 2 bases at V and 10 bases at J, with 17 bases between. This CDR3 contains 14 residues. The CDR3 spells CASSPGADPIGAFF. Written as DNA, the CDR3 is TGTGCCAGCTCACCAGGCGCTGATCCCATCGGAGCTTTCTTT.

V gene TRBV18 combines with J gene TRBJ1-1, with D hard to call. The length of the CDR3 is 15 residues. CDR1 is KGHSH, CDR2 LQKENI, per germline. V was clipped by 4 bases and J by 0 bases, with 12 bases between them. CDR3 bases: TGTGCCAGCTCACGCGAAGACCGAATGAACACTGAAGCTTTCTTT. It yields the protein CASSREDRMNTEAFF.

This clone was detected once. The chain carries TRBV5-5 and TRBJ1-2; D might be TRBD1 (5 bases). Germline CDR1 is SGHKS and CDR2 is YYEKEE (reference sequence). V was pared by 3 bases and J by 3 bases, with 15 bases between. The CDR3 spans 15 residues. The CDR3: CASSWGPLEDYGYTF. In DNA, the CDR3 is TGTGCCAGCAGCTGGGGACCTTTGGAGGACTATGGCTACACCTTC.

This chain connects TRBV4-1 to TRBJ1-2; 8 bases line up with TRBD1. V trimming: 4 bases; J trimming: 0 bases; junction bases outside the gene matches: 4. CDR1 and CDR2 from the germline V gene are MGHRA and YSYEKL. CDR3 length: 15 residues. CDR3 sequence: CASSPGTGTNYGYTF. As DNA, the CDR3 is TGCGCCAGCAGCCCCGGGACAGGAACTAACTATGGCTACACCTTC.

The chain recombines TRBV5-8 with TRBJ1-6; no reliable D call. This CDR3 is built from 14 residues. Trimming took 3 bases from V and 5 from J, leaving 9 bases between them. Germline assignment: CDR1 SGHTS and CDR2 YDEGEE. The DNA for the CDR3 is TGTGCCAGCAGCTCAAAACCCCATAATTCACCCCTCCACTTT. Translated: CASSSKPHNSPLHF.

This clone has a single count. The chain combines TRBV5-1 with TRBJ2-1, with 7 nucleotides matching TRBD2. The V segment lost 0 bases and the J segment 12 bases; nucleotides outside the gene matches: 3. The CDR3 is 12 residues long. The germline V gene has CDR1 SGHRS and CDR2 YFSETQ. This chain's CDR3 is CASSLDGGTQFF. The CDR3 bases are TGCGCCAGCAGCTTGGACGGGGGGACGCAGTTCTTC.

The genes are TRBV5-1 and TRBJ1-4; D may be TRBD1 (6 bases). V was pared by 4 bases and J by 0 bases, with 10 bases between. This CDR3 is built from 15 residues. Germline CDR1 is SGHRS and CDR2 is YFSETQ. The CDR3 bases are TGCGCCAGCAGCGGGGGCAGGGCAACTAATGAAAAACTGTTTTTT. Translating gives CASSGGRATNEKLFF.

This rearrangement joins TRBV5-5 to TRBJ1-2, with 11 bases lining up with TRBD1. Per germline, CDR1 SGHKS and CDR2 YYEKEE (reference sequence). The V gene end was trimmed by 4 bases and the J gene end by 0 bases; junction bases not matched to a gene: 2. The CDR3 covers 15 residues. DNA of the CDR3: TGTGCCAGCAGCGGGACAGGGGGGACTAACTATGGCTACACCTTC. This codes for CASSGTGGTNYGYTF.

This chain links TRBV7-2 with TRBJ1-1; D gene uncertain. CDR1 and CDR2 (germline): SGHTA, FQGNSA. This CDR3 is built from 13 residues. Between the trimmed V and J ends, which lost 6 bases and 1 base, there was a span of 9 bases. The CDR3 DNA reads TGTGCCAGCAGAGCCGGGCAGAACACTGAAGCTTTCTTT. It is translated as CASRAGQNTEAFF.

The gene calls are TRBV3-1 (or the pseudogene TRBV3-2) and TRBJ1-1; tentative D call: TRBD1 (5 bases). Per germline, CDR1 LGHDT and CDR2 YNNKEL (reference sequence). The V gene lost 10 bases and the J gene lost 7 bases, with 13 bases spanning the gap. CDR3 length equals 11 residues. CDR3 sequence: CATQMRGEAFF. CDR3 sequence (DNA): TGTGCCACCCAGATGAGGGGTGAAGCTTTCTTT.

The rearrangement links TRBV2 to TRBJ2-4; the D gene is possibly TRBD2 (6 bases). Germline V lookup: CDR1 SNHLY, CDR2 FYNNEI. The CDR3 loop spans 12 amino acids. V was cut by 4 bases and J by 9 bases, with 10 bases left in between. For the CDR3, the DNA is TGTGCCAGCAGTGGGGACTGGGGCATTCAGTACTTC. This encodes CASSGDWGIQYF.

This sequence joins TRBV6-6 and TRBJ1-1; possibly TRBD1 for D (5 bases). Germline V gene sequence: CDR1 MNHNY, CDR2 SVGAGI (reference sequence). The CDR3 covers 13 residues. Trimming took off 2 bases at V and 6 bases at J, with 10 bases between the two ends. The CDR3 DNA reads TGTGCCAGCAGTTACGAGCGGGGGGCTGAAGCTTTCTTT. Its translation: CASSYERGAEAFF.

The V and J genes are TRBV3-1 (or the pseudogene TRBV3-2) and TRBJ2-1; D possibly corresponds to TRBD1 (6 bases). Deletions cut 1 base from V and 4 bases from J, with 11 bases between. The CDR3 spans 15 residues. CDR1 and CDR2 (germline): LGHDT, YNNKEL (reference sequence). The CDR3 sequence: CASSQGQGPYNEQFF. As DNA, the CDR3 is TGTGCCAGCAGCCAAGGGCAGGGGCCGTACAATGAGCAGTTCTTC.